The 24 T cell receptor beta chains presented below share a single source sample, sequenced in a study of T cells in Graves' hyperthyroidism and ophthalmopathy. TCR beta CDR3 region amplification was performed from RNA transcripts. The TCR CDR3 was amplified in a first-round RT-PCR using the HTBI primer set. A single record per CDR3 protein comes from TCRdb applying MiXCR to the multiplex PCR reads. In the table there are about 410,000 distinct CDR3 sequences, roughly 14% of which are singletons. Sequencing was performed on blood. These receptors were obtained from a woman aged 25 to 39 with Graves' ophthalmopathy.

This clonotype was counted ten times or more. This chain joins TRBV20-1 and TRBJ1-2; D unclear. V was clipped by 6 bases and J by 6 bases, with 11 bases between them. Germline CDR1 reads DFQATT; CDR2 reads SNEGSKA (reference sequence). This CDR3 comprises 11 residues. The CDR3 reads CSASAGNGYTF. CDR3 DNA: TGCAGTGCCTCGGCTGGGAATGGCTACACCTTC.

The chain uses TRBV6-2 or TRBV6-3 and TRBJ2-3; D call uncertain. This CDR3 has 13 residues. Germline loops: CDR1 MNHEY, CDR2 SVGEGT. Trimming removed 8 bases at V and 6 bases at J, with 15 bases between. CDR3 residues: CASRFNPFDTQYF. The CDR3 DNA sequence: TGTGCCAGCCGCTTCAATCCCTTCGATACGCAGTATTTT.

There are a few counts of this clonotype. V is TRBV30 and J is TRBJ1-1, with D tentatively TRBD1 (5 bases). The CDR3 is 12 residues long. CDR1 GTSNPN and CDR2 SVGIG come from the germline V gene (reference sequence). The CDR3 loop is CAGGWGAESAFF. In nucleotides, the CDR3 is TGTGCGGGGGGGTGGGGCGCAGAATCAGCTTTCTTT.

This clonotype was recorded a few times. The V gene is TRBV7-2, the J gene TRBJ2-5, with 11 bases identical to TRBD2. CDR3 length: 16 residues. Germline loops: CDR1 SGHTA, CDR2 FQGNSA. Trimming at V came to 7 bases and at J to 2 bases, leaving 9 bases not matched to a gene. The CDR3 DNA follows: TGTGCCAGCACCAAGGCTAGCGGGGGGTATCAAGAGACCCAGTACTTC. Translating it yields CASTKASGGYQETQYF.

This clonotype was found many times. The rearrangement joins TRBV5-5 to TRBJ2-1; no firm D call. V lost 0 bases and J lost 2, with 12 bases in between. The germline CDR1 and CDR2 sequences are SGHKS and YYEKEE (reference sequence). The CDR3 length is 16 residues. The DNA of the CDR3 is TGTGCCAGCAGCTTGGGTGTAACCCAAACCTACAATGAGCAGTTCTTC. Encoded protein: CASSLGVTQTYNEQFF. The full variable domain, with the rest looked up from reference TRBV5-5 and TRBJ2-1, is DAGVTQSPTHLIKTRGQQVTLRCSPISGHKSVSWYQQVLGQGPQFIFQYYEKEERGRGNFPDRFSARQFPNYSSELNVNALLLGDSALYLCASSLGVTQTYNEQFFGPGTRLTVL.

This clonotype occurred many times. This sequence joins TRBV12-3 or TRBV12-4 and TRBJ2-7; 8 bases line up with TRBD1. This CDR3 spans 14 amino acids. V lost 5 bases, J lost 6 bases, and 9 bases stayed unmatched. The CDR3 loop is CASSPARQGREQYF. Here the CDR3 DNA reads TGTGCCAGCAGTCCGGCCCGACAGGGGCGCGAGCAGTACTTC.

This clonotype was counted at least ten times. This sequence joins TRBV11-3 and TRBJ2-1; 11 positions match TRBD2. This CDR3 is 18 amino acids long. The germline V gene encodes CDR1 SGHNT and CDR2 YENEEA. Losses at the gene ends were 3 bases for V and 7 bases for J; bases not matched to a gene: 14. The CDR3, as DNA: TGTGCCAGCAGCTTCGTAGGGGGTAGCGGGGGGGCCGAGAATGAGCAGTTCTTC. This gives the protein CASSFVGGSGGAENEQFF.

The rearrangement joins TRBV28 to TRBJ1-6; D unclear. V was clipped by 2 bases and J by 4 bases, with 12 bases between them. This CDR3 region has 16 residues. The germline gives CDR1 MDHEN, CDR2 SYDVKM. CDR3 nucleotides: TGTGCCAGCAGTTTAGTCGGAGCAGCATATAATTCACCCCTCCACTTT. Protein: CASSLVGAAYNSPLHF.

In this sample, this clonotype turned up many times. The V gene is TRBV20-1, the J gene TRBJ2-7; 9 positions match TRBD1. The CDR3 consists of 13 residues. From germline, CDR1 is DFQATT and CDR2 SNEGSKA (reference sequence). V trimming: 6 bases; J trimming: 0 bases; junction bases outside the gene matches: 3. The CDR3 loop reads CSAGTGNSYEQYF. The CDR3 DNA follows: TGCAGTGCAGGGACAGGGAACTCCTACGAGCAGTACTTC.

The genes are TRBV19 and TRBJ1-4; the D gene is possibly TRBD1 (5 bases). Germline V gene sequence: CDR1 LNHDA, CDR2 SQIVND (reference sequence). CDR3 length: 16 amino acids. The germline V and J ends were trimmed by 5 bases and 0 bases, with 13 bases remaining between them. CDR3 region: CASSETGKATNEKLFF. The CDR3 nucleotides read TGTGCCAGTAGTGAAACAGGCAAGGCAACTAATGAAAAACTGTTTTTT.

The chain uses TRBV3-1 and TRBJ2-7, with TRBD1 as a possible D gene (5 bases). This CDR3 is 13 amino acids long. V was cut by 2 bases and J by 6 bases, with 11 bases left in between. From germline, CDR1 is LGHDT and CDR2 YNNKEL (reference sequence). CDR3: CASSQRRALEQYF. CDR3 coding DNA: TGTGCCAGCAGCCAACGCAGGGCCCTCGAGCAGTACTTC.

The V call is TRBV28, the J call TRBJ2-2; 9 bases align to TRBD1. Germline V gives CDR1 MDHEN, CDR2 SYDVKM. The CDR3 is 14 amino acids. Trimming took 7 bases from V and 6 from J; bases not matched to a gene: 6. As DNA, the CDR3 is TGTGCCAGCACACACAGACAGGGGGCCGGGGAGCTGTTTTTT. Amino acids: CASTHRQGAGELFF.

This clonotype came up many times. The chain uses TRBV3-1 and TRBJ2-7, with D tentatively TRBD2 (5 bases). Trimming pared 1 base from V and 2 bases from J, leaving 12 bases between. The CDR3 is 15 residues long. In germline, CDR1 is LGHDT, CDR2 YNNKEL (reference sequence). The CDR3 protein is CASSQGLTGTYEQYF. CDR3 nucleotides: TGTGCCAGCAGCCAAGGACTAACCGGGACCTACGAGCAGTACTTC.

There are a few counts of this clonotype. The chain carries TRBV5-4 and TRBJ1-4; the match to TRBD1 covers 10 bases. The J segment lost 7 bases and the V segment lost 3 bases, leaving 9 bases of the junction unmatched. The CDR3 extends over 16 amino acids. Germline V gene sequence: CDR1 SGHNT, CDR2 YYREEE (reference sequence). CDR3 residues: CASSSTPGTGVEKLFF. CDR3 coding DNA: TGTGCCAGCAGCTCCACCCCCGGGACAGGGGTTGAAAAACTGTTTTTT.

This clonotype came up many times. The V gene is TRBV5-1, the J gene TRBJ2-1; TRBD1 agrees at 7 bases. CDR1 is SGHRS, CDR2 YFSETQ, per germline. The V gene end was trimmed by 4 bases and the J gene end by 11 bases; junction bases not matched to a gene: 6. The CDR3 contains 12 residues. CDR3 sequence: CASSEGALQQFF. In nucleotides, the CDR3 is TGCGCCAGCAGCGAGGGGGCACTCCAGCAGTTCTTC.

The sample holds many counts of this clonotype. CDR3 loop: CASSQEPGLAGEEQYF. Here the CDR3 DNA reads TGTGCCAGCAGCCAAGAGCCGGGACTAGCGGGGGAAGAGCAGTACTTC. The chain recombines TRBV3-1 with TRBJ2-7; 14 bases agree with TRBD2. The CDR3 totals 16 residues. Germline CDR1 reads LGHDT; CDR2 reads YNNKEL (reference sequence). The V gene end was trimmed by 0 bases and the J gene end by 7 bases; junction bases not matched to a gene: 5.

The sample holds many counts of this clonotype. The chain is built from TRBV12-3 or TRBV12-4 and TRBJ2-7, with 8 positions matching TRBD1. The ends lost 7 bases at V and 4 bases at J; junction bases unmatched: 21. This CDR3 contains 18 residues. CDR3 loop: CASTANLSVGQGRYEQYF. CDR3 DNA sequence: TGTGCCAGCACCGCGAACCTCTCCGTTGGACAGGGTAGGTACGAGCAGTACTTC.

This clonotype was counted at least ten times. The chain has TRBV7-8 and TRBJ2-3; 7 bases align to TRBD1. Looked up from germline, CDR1 is SGHVS and CDR2 is FQNEAQ. V lost 7 bases, J lost 1 base, and 11 bases stayed unmatched. This CDR3 spans 16 amino acids. CDR3 region: CASNQGGEYGTDTQYF. The DNA of the CDR3 is TGTGCCAGCAACCAAGGGGGCGAGTACGGCACAGATACGCAGTATTTT.

At least ten counts were recorded for this clonotype. This chain uses TRBV3-1 with TRBJ1-2; D possibly corresponds to TRBD1 (6 bases). From germline, CDR1 is LGHDT and CDR2 YNNKEL (reference sequence). This CDR3 has 13 residues. V was pared by 0 bases and J by 4 bases, with 6 bases between. The CDR3: CASSQEGGYGYTF. Written as DNA, the CDR3 is TGTGCCAGCAGCCAAGAAGGGGGCTATGGCTACACCTTC. Variable domain in full (rest from reference TRBV3-1 and TRBJ1-2): DTAVSQTPKYLVTQMGNDKSIKCEQNLGHDTMYWYKQDSKKFLKIMFSYNNKELIINETVPNRFSPKSPDKAHLNLHINSLELGDSAVYFCASSQEGGYGYTFGSGTRLTVV.

This clonotype was detected only a few times. The V call is TRBV7-8, the J call TRBJ2-7; D is undetermined. V lost 3 bases to trimming and J lost 0 bases, with 6 bases between them. The CDR3 totals 13 residues. Germline V lookup: CDR1 SGHVS, CDR2 FQNEAQ. The CDR3: CASSLVPSYEQYF. The CDR3 region has the DNA TGTGCCAGCAGCTTGGTACCCTCCTACGAGCAGTACTTC.

This chain connects TRBV5-4 to TRBJ2-1; TRBD2 aligns across 14 bases. Trimming cost V 6 bases and J 7 bases; bases outside gene matches: 6. The CDR3 sequence is 15 residues long. CDR1 SGHNT and CDR2 YYREEE come from the germline V gene (reference sequence). CDR3 nucleotide sequence: TGTGCCAGCAACCAAGGACTAGCGGGAGGTAATGAGCAGTTCTTC. Translated: CASNQGLAGGNEQFF.

The rearrangement uses TRBV6-1 and TRBJ1-1, with D perhaps matching TRBD1 (6 bases). V lost 6 bases, J lost 3 bases, and 14 bases lay in between. The CDR3 is 14 residues long. CDR1 and CDR2 (germline): MNHNS, SASEGT. For the CDR3, the DNA is TGTGCCAGCAGCGGAGCCGGGGGCTACACTGAAGCTTTCTTT. Protein: CASSGAGGYTEAFF.

This clonotype came up a few times. It may be a read error: a sequence one base away is much more abundant. The chain joins TRBV20-1 to TRBJ2-2; 7 bases map to TRBD2. Germline V lookup: CDR1 DFQATT, CDR2 SNEGSKA (reference sequence). This CDR3 has 16 residues. V dropped 5 bases and J dropped 1; count of bases not matched to a gene: 10. Here the CDR3 reads CSAGPLSGGNTGELFF. CDR3 coding DNA: TGCAGTGCTGGGCCCCTTTCGGGGGGGAACACCGGGGAGCTGTTTTTT.

This clonotype was seen repeatedly, ten times or more. The CDR3 DNA reads TGCAGTGCTAGACGACCCGGGACAGGGGAGGCGAACACTGAAGCTTTCTTT. Amino acid sequence: CSARRPGTGEANTEAFF. The V call is TRBV20-1, the J call TRBJ1-1, with TRBD1 matching 10 bases. This CDR3 is 17 amino acids long. The ends lost 2 bases at V and 1 base at J; junction bases unmatched: 10. Germline CDR1 is DFQATT and CDR2 is SNEGSKA (reference sequence).